These 8 T cell receptor beta chains came from one sample sequenced in a study of T-cell reconstitution after alpha-beta-depleted transplantation in children. As it was prepared, the TCRbeta library received unique molecular identifiers. TCRdb re-called the PCR reads through MiXCR, storing one row per CDR3 protein. The sample contains around 670,000 distinct CDR3 sequences, about an eighth of which appear only once. This specimen consisted of PBMCs, obtained before TCRalphabeta/CD19-depleted stem cell transplant. The source is a girl aged 2-10 years with congenital amegakaryocytic thrombocytopenia, due to receive a stem cell transplant.

This chain links TRBV12-3 or TRBV12-4 with TRBJ1-1; D call uncertain. The V gene lost 6 bases and the J gene lost 5 bases, with 13 bases spanning the gap. The CDR3 is 13 amino acids. CDR3 nucleotide sequence: TGTGCCAGCAGACCCTTTACATCGACTGAAGCTTTCTTT. Translated, it gives CASRPFTSTEAFF.

This clonotype was seen only a few times. V usage is TRBV5-1 and J usage is TRBJ2-2; D ambiguous. Germline V gene data show CDR1 as SGHRS and CDR2 as YFSETQ. V was cut by 1 base and J by 3 bases, with 10 bases left in between. The CDR3 sequence is 15 residues long. The CDR3 loop reads CASSLSETHTGELFF. CDR3 sequence (DNA): TGCGCCAGCAGCTTGTCGGAAACCCACACCGGGGAGCTGTTTTTT.

The rearrangement uses TRBV12-3 or TRBV12-4 and TRBJ2-1, with TRBD2 matching over 7 bases. The J segment lost 7 bases and the V segment lost 7 bases, leaving 7 bases of the junction unmatched. The length of the CDR3 is 13 residues. CDR3 amino acids: CASTRGTTNEQFF. In nucleotides, the CDR3 is TGTGCCAGCACCCGGGGGACTACAAATGAGCAGTTCTTC.

There are many counts of this clonotype. The rearrangement links TRBV12-3 or TRBV12-4 to TRBJ2-7; possible D gene TRBD2, 5 bases. This CDR3 is built from 13 residues. Trimming removed 2 bases from V and 6 bases from J, with 11 bases in between. This CDR3 is CASSLRSEAEQYF. CDR3 bases: TGTGCCAGCAGTTTAAGGTCGGAGGCCGAGCAGTACTTC.

The table lists this clonotype with many counts. The rearrangement joins TRBV6-6 to TRBJ2-3; D remains unclear. Germline CDR1 and CDR2: MNHNY and SVGAGI (reference sequence). V was cut by 8 bases and J by 0 bases, with 6 bases left in between. The CDR3 totals 12 residues. The CDR3 is CASLASTDTQYF. For the CDR3, the DNA is TGTGCCAGCCTGGCTAGCACAGATACGCAGTATTTT.

To note about this clonotype: One end of the junction fails to match germline, which may point to a read error. The chain employs TRBV15 and TRBJ2-1; 8 bases are shared with TRBD2. Germline CDR1 is LNHNV and CDR2 is YYDKDF (reference sequence). There are 13 residues in the CDR3. In DNA form, the CDR3 reads TGTGTCACCAGCTCCGGGACTAGTAATGAGCAGTTCTTC. It is translated as CVTSSGTSNEQFF.

This clonotype was seen a few times. The chain carries TRBV15 and TRBJ2-3, with D possibly TRBD1 on 6 matching bases. In germline, CDR1 is LNHNV, CDR2 YYDKDF (reference sequence). Deletions cut 4 bases from V and 4 bases from J, with 18 bases between. The CDR3 has 16 amino acids. The DNA of the CDR3 is TGTGCCACCAGCAAGAACTGGGGGCTCGGGCCAGATACGCAGTATTTT. Translating it yields CATSKNWGLGPDTQYF.

This clonotype was found many times. The chain's CDR3 is CASSYGQGSNEQFF. The DNA for the CDR3 is TGCGCCAGCAGCTATGGACAGGGGAGCAATGAGCAGTTCTTC. The V gene is TRBV5-1, the J gene TRBJ2-1; 9 bases fit TRBD1. Germline CDR1 reads SGHRS; CDR2 reads YFSETQ. CDR3 length equals 14 residues. V lost 3 bases to trimming and J lost 6 bases; unmatched junction nucleotides: 4.